One and the same sample provided the 2 T cell receptor beta chains below, sequenced in a study of monozygotic twins with inflammatory bowel disease. TCRdb reprocessed the 5' RACE reads, with one entry per CDR3 protein and no DNA. This sample contains about 300,000 distinct CDR3 sequences. The specimen was blood. These receptors all stem from a human donor with ulcerative colitis or Crohn's disease, or a healthy co-twin of an affected twin (not recorded which).

V gene TRBV27 combines with J gene TRBJ1-5; the TCRdb call, TRBD1, lacks DNA for checking. Germline lookup yields CDR1 MNHEY and CDR2 SMNVEV (reference sequence). The CDR3 totals 14 residues. Here the CDR3 reads CASSWDSKNQPQHF.

This chain connects TRBV5-6 to TRBJ2-1; TCRdb's D call, TRBD1, is unchecked because there is no DNA. CDR3 size: 15 residues. CDR1 is SGHDT and CDR2 is YYEEEE in the germline V gene. CDR3 region: CASSRVGGGWNEQFF. Looking up the rest from reference TRBV5-6 and TRBJ2-1 gives the full variable domain: DAGVTQSPTHLIKTRGQQVTLRCSPKSGHDTVSWYQQALGQGPQFIFQYYEEEERQRGNFPDRFSGHQFPNYSSELNVNALLLGDSALYLCASSRVGGGWNEQFFGPGTRLTVL.